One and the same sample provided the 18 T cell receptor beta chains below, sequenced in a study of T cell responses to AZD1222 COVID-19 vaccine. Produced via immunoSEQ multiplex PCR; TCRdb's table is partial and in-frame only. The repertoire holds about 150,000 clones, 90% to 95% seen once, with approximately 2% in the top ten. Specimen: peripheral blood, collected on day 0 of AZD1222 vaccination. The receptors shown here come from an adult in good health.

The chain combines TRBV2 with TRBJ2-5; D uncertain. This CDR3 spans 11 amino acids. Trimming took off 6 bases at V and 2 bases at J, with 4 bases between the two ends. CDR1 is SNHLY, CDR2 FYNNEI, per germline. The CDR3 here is CASRQQETQYF. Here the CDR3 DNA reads TGTGCCAGCAGACAACAAGAGACCCAGTACTTC.

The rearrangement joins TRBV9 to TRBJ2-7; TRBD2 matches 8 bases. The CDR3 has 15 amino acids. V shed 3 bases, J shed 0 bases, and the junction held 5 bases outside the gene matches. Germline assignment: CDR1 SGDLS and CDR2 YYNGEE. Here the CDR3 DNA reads TGTGCCAGCAGCGGGCGGGGGGCAAGCTCCTACGAGCAGTACTTC. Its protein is CASSGRGASSYEQYF.

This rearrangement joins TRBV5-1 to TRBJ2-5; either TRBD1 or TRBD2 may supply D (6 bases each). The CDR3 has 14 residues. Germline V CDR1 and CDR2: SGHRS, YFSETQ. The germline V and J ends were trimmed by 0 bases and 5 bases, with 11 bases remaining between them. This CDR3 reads CASSLEGGVETQYF. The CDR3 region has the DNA TGCGCCAGCAGCTTGGAGGGGGGCGTGGAGACCCAGTACTTC.

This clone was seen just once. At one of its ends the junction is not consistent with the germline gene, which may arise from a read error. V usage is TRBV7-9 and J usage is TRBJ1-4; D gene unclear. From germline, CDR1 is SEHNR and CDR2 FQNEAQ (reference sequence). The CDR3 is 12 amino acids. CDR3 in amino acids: CASSLDITAASF. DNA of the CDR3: TGTGCCAGCAGCTTAGATATTACGGCAGCTAGCTTT.

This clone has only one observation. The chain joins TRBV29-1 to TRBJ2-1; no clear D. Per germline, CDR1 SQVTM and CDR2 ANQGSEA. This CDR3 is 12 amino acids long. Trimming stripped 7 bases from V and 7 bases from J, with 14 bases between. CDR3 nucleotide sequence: TGCAGCGCCGGTGGGATTAGGAATGAGCAGTTCTTC. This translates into CSAGGIRNEQFF.

CDR3 sequence: CASSPPGGSTLPRGYTF. The CDR3 bases are TGTGCCAGCAGCCCTCCCGGGGGATCAACCCTACCACGTGGCTACACCTTC. The V and J genes are TRBV5-6 and TRBJ1-2, with TRBD1 as a possible D gene (5 bases). Germline lookup yields CDR1 SGHDT and CDR2 YYEEEE. The CDR3 length is 17 residues. The germline V and J ends were trimmed by 4 bases and 7 bases, with 26 bases remaining between them.

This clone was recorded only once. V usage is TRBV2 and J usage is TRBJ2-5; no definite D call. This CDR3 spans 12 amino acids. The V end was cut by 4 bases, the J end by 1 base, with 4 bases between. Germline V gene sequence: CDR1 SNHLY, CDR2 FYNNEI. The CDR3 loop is CASSALQETQYF. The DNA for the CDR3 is TGTGCCAGCAGTGCACTCCAAGAGACCCAGTACTTC. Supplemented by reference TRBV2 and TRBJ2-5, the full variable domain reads EPEVTQTPSHQVTQMGQEVILRCVPISNHLYFYWYRQILGQKVEFLVSFYNNEISEKSEIFDDQFSVERPDGSNFTLKIRSTKLEDSAMYFCASSALQETQYFGPGTRLLVL.

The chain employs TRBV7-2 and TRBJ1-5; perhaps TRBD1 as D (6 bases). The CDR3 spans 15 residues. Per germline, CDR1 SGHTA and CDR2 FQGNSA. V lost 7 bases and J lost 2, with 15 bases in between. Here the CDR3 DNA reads TGTGCCAGCAACACGGGGGCGCCGGGCAATCAGCCCCAGCATTTT. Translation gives CASNTGAPGNQPQHF. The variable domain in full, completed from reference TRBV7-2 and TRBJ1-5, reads GAGVSQSPSNKVTEKGKDVELRCDPISGHTALYWYRQSLGQGLEFLIYFQGNSAPDKSGLPSDRFSAERTGGSVSTLTIQRTQQEDSAVYLCASNTGAPGNQPQHFGDGTRLSIL.

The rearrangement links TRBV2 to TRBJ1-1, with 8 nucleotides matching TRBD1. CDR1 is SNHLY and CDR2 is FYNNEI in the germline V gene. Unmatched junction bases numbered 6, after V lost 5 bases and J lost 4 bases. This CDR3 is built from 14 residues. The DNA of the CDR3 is TGTGCCAGCAGTTTCGACAGGGGAGGCACTGAAGCTTTCTTT. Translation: CASSFDRGGTEAFF.

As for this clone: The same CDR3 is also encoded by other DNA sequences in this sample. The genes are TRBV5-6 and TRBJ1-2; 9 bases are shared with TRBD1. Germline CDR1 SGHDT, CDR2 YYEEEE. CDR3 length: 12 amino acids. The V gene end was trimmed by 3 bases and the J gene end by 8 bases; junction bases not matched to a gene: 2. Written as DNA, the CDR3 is TGTGCCAGCAGCTGGGACAGGGACGGCTACACCTTC. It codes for CASSWDRDGYTF.

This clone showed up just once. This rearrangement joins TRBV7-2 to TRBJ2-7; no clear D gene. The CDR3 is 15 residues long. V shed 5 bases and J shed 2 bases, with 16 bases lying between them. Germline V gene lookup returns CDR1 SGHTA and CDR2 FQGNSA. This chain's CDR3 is CASSPYSGPTYEQYF. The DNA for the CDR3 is TGTGCCAGCAGCCCATACTCCGGGCCGACCTACGAGCAGTACTTC.

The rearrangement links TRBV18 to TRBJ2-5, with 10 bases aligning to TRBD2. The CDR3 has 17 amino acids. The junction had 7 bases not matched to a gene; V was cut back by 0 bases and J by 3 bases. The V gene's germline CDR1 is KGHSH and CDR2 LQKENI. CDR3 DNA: TGTGCCAGCTCACCACCGTTTAGCGGGGGGCCTGAAGAGACCCAGTACTTC. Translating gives CASSPPFSGGPEETQYF. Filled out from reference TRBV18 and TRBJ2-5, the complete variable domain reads NAGVMQNPRHLVRRRGQEARLRCSPMKGHSHVYWYRQLPEEGLKFMVYLQKENIIDESGMPKERFSAEFPKEGPSILRIQQVVRGDSAAYFCASSPPFSGGPEETQYFGPGTRLLVL.

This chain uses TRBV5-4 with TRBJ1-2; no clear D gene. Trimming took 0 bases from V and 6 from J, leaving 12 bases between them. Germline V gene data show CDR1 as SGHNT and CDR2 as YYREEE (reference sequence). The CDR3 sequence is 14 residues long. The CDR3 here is CASSLDEVHHGYTF. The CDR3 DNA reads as TGTGCCAGCAGCTTGGATGAGGTACACCATGGCTACACCTTC. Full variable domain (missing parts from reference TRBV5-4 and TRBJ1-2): ETGVTQSPTHLIKTRGQQVTLRCSSQSGHNTVSWYQQALGQGPQFIFQYYREEENGRGNFPPRFSGLQFPNYSSELNVNALELDDSALYLCASSLDEVHHGYTFGSGTRLTVV.

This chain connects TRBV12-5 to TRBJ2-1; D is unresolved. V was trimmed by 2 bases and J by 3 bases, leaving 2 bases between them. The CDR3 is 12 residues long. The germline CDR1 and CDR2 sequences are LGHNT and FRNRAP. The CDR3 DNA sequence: TGTGCTAGTGGTTTGTTCTACAATGAGCAGTTCTTC. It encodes CASGLFYNEQFF.

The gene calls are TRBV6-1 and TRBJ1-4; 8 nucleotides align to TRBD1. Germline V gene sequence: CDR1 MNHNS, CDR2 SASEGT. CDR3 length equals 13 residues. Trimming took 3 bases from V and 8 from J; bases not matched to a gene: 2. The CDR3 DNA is TGTGCCAGCAGTGAGGACAGGGAAGAAAAACTGTTTTTT. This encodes CASSEDREEKLFF.

The CDR3 region is CAISEGSGTHQPQHF. The CDR3 coding sequence is TGTGCCATCAGTGAGGGATCTGGGACCCATCAGCCCCAGCATTTT. This chain connects TRBV10-3 to TRBJ1-5, with D possibly being TRBD1 (5 bases). The CDR3 runs to 15 residues. Trimming took off 2 bases at V and 5 bases at J, with 13 bases between the two ends. Per the germline V gene, CDR1 is ENHRY and CDR2 is SYGVKD.

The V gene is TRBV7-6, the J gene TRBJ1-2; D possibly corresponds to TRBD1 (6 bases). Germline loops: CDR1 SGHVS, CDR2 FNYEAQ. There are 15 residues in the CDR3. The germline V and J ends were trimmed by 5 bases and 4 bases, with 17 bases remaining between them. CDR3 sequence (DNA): TGTGCCAGCAGCCCCCGGCCCGGGGGCGGCTATGGCTACACCTTC. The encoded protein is CASSPRPGGGYGYTF.

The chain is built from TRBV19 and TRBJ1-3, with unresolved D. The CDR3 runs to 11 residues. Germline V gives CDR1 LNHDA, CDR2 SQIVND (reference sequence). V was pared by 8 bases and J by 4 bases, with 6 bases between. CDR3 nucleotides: TGTGCCAGTGGGAGGGGAAACACCATATATTTT. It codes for CASGRGNTIYF.